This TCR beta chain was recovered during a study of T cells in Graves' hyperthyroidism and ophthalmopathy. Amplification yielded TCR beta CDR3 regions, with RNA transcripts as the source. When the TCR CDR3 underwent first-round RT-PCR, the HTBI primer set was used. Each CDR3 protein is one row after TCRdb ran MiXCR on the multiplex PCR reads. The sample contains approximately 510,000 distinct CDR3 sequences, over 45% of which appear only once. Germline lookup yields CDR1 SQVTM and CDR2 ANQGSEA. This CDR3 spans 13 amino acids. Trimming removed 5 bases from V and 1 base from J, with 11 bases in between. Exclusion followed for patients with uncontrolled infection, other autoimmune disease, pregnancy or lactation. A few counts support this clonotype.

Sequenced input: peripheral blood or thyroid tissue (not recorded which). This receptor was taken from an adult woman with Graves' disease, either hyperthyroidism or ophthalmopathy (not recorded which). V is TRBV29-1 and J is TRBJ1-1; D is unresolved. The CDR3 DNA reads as TGCAGCGTTACCCAACAGCAGAACACTGAAGCTTTCTTT. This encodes CSVTQQQNTEAFF. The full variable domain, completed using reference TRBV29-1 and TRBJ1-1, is SAVISQKPSRDICQRGTSLTIQCQVDSQVTMMFWYRQQPGQSLTLIATANQGSEATYESGFVIDKFPISRPNLTFSTLTVSNMSPEDSSIYLCSVTQQQNTEAFFGQGTRLTVV.